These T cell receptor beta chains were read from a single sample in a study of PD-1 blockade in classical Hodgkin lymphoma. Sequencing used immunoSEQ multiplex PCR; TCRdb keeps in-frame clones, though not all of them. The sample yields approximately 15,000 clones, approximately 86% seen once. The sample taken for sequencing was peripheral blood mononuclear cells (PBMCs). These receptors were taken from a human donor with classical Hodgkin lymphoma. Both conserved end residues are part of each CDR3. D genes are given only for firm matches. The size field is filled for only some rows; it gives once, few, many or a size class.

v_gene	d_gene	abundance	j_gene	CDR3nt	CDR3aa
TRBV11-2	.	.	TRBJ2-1	TGTGCCAGCAGCTTAGTTGAGACCTACTCCTACAATGAGCAGTTCTTC	CASSLVETYSYNEQFF
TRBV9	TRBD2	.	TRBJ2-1	TGTGCCAGCAGCTCTCGTGGTAGCGGGACCCGTACGAACAATGAGCAGTTCTTC	CASSSRGSGTRTNNEQFF
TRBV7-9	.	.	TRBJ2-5	TGTGCCAGCAGCTTAGTTAGTGTGACGGTAACTCAAGAGACCCAGTACTTC	CASSLVSVTVTQETQYF
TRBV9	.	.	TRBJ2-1	TGTGCCAGCAGCGTAGTCGGAGCGGGTGAGCAGTTCTTC	CASSVVGAGEQFF
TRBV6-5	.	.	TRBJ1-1	TGTGCCAGCAGTTACTCGTTGTATCGGAACACTGAAGCTTTCTTT	CASSYSLYRNTEAFF
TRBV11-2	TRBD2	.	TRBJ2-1	TGTGCCAGCAGCTTAACAGCGGGAGGGCCTCAAAATGAGCAGTTCTTC	CASSLTAGGPQNEQFF
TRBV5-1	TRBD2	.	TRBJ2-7	TGCGCCAGCAGCCCGGGACTAGCGGGATTCTACGAGCAGTACTTC	CASSPGLAGFYEQYF
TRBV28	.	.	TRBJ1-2	TGTGCCAGCAGTTTTCGGGGGGCGCGGGGCTACACCTTC	CASSFRGARGYTF
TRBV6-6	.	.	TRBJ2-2	TGTGCCAGCAGTTACTCGTACGGGGCAGAGGAGCTGTTTTTT	CASSYSYGAEELFF
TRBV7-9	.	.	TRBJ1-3	TGTGCCAGCAGCTCCACCTTTCCAGGGGTAGGAAACACCATATATTTT	CASSSTFPGVGNTIYF
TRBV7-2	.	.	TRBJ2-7	TGTGCCAGCAGCTTAGTCATAGAACCCTCCTACGAGCAGTACTTC	CASSLVIEPSYEQYF
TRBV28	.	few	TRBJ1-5	TGTGCCAGCAGCGCAGGGGTTCAGCCCCAGCATTTT	CASSAGVQPQHF
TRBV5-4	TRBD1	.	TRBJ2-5	TGTGCCAGCAGCCTGGGACAGGGGAAGGGAAAGACCCAGTACTTC	CASSLGQGKGKTQYF
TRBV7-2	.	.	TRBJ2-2	TGTGCCAGCAGCTTAGTTAGCACCGGGGAGCTGTTTTTT	CASSLVSTGELFF
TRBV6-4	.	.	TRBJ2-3	TGTGCCAGCAGTGACTCACATGGCACAGATACGCAGTATTTT	CASSDSHGTDTQYF
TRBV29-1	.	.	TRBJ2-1	TGCAGCGTTGAAGATCGGCGCGGGGCACTCAACAATGAGCAGTTCTTC	CSVEDRRGALNNEQFF
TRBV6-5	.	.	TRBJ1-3	TGTGCCAGCAGTTACAGGCAGGGCGCTGGAAACACCATATATTTT	CASSYRQGAGNTIYF
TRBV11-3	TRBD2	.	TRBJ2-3	TGTGCCAGCAGCACGGGACTAGCGGGAGCTAGCACAGATACGCAGTATTTT	CASSTGLAGASTDTQYF
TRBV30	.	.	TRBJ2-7	TGTGCCTGGGGGAAAGAGAGCGCGAGCTCCTACGAGCAGTACTTC	CAWGKESASSYEQYF
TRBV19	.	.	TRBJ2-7	TGTGCCAGTAGGCCCCAGGGGTCCACCTACGAGCAGTACTTC	CASRPQGSTYEQYF
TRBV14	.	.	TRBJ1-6	TGTGCCAGCAGCCAAGTTCGACAAGCTAATTCACCCCTCCACTTT	CASSQVRQANSPLHF
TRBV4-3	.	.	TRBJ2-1	TGCGCCAGCAGCAAGACCCCCTTTATAGCCGAGCAGTTCTTC	CASSKTPFIAEQFF
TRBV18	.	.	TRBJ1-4	TGTGCCAGCTCGGGGAGACAGGCCCTTAATGAAAAACTGTTTTTT	CASSGRQALNEKLFF
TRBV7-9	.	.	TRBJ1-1	TGTGCCAGCAGCCCCGGACTGCTCATGAACACTGAAGCTTTCTTT	CASSPGLLMNTEAFF
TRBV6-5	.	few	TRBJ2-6	TGTGCCACCGGCGGGGCCAACGTCCTGACTTTC	CATGGANVLTF
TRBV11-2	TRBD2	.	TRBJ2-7	TGTGCCAGCAGCCCGGTGACTAGCGGATACTACGAGCAGTACTTC	CASSPVTSGYYEQYF
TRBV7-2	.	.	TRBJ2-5	TGTGCCAGCAGCCTCCGCTGGCTAGGTCAGACCCAGTACTTC	CASSLRWLGQTQYF
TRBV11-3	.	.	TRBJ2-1	TGTGCCAGCAGCTTGGGTAGATACAATGAGCAGTTCTTC	CASSLGRYNEQFF
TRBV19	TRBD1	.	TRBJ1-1	TGTGCCAGTAGTACTACCCCGGGACAGGGTTTACGCAGACGAAACACTGAAGCTTTCTTT	CASSTTPGQGLRRRNTEAFF
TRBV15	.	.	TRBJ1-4	TGTGCCACCAGCAGAGTAGGCGGGACAAGTCGTGCAACTAATGAAAAACTGTTTTTT	CATSRVGGTSRATNEKLFF
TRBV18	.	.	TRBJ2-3	TGTGCCAGCTCACCATACAGCACAGATACGCAGTATTTT	CASSPYSTDTQYF
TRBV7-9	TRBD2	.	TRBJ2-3	TGTGCCAGCAGCCAATCTATTGTGGCGGGAGAAAGAGATACGCAGTATTTT	CASSQSIVAGERDTQYF
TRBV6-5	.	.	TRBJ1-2	TGTGCCAGCAACCTAGTCAGGGGCAGGGTCTATGGCTACACCTTC	CASNLVRGRVYGYTF
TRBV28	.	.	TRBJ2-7	TGTGCCAGCAGTGGGGAGGGGGCAGGGGCCAGCTACGAGCAGTACTTC	CASSGEGAGASYEQYF
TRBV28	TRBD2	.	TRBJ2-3	TGTGCCAGCAGTTTCGGCCTAGCGGGAGGAACAGATACGCAGTATTTT	CASSFGLAGGTDTQYF
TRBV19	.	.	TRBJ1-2	TGTGCCAGTAGTATAGGCATAGGCAGTAACTATGGCTACACCTTC	CASSIGIGSNYGYTF
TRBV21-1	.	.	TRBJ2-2	TGTGCCAGCAACCGAGGGATCGCCGGGGAGCTGTTTTTT	CASNRGIAGELFF
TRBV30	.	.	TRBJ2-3	TGTGCCTGGAGTGACCCGATGACGGGGGTCGGGCAGTATTTT	CAWSDPMTGVGQYF
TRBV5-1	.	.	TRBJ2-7	TGCGCCAGCAGCAGATCGGGAGCGAGTTACGAGCAGTACTTC	CASSRSGASYEQYF
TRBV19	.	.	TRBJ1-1	TGTGCCAGTAGTACAGGGGTTACCAGATTGAACACTGAAGCTTTCTTT	CASSTGVTRLNTEAFF
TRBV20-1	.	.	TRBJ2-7	TGCAGTGCTAGAGAACTGGGGGAGCAGTACTTC	CSARELGEQYF
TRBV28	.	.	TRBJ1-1	TGTGCCAGCAGTTTATCCCAGGCTTACACTGAAGCTTTCTTT	CASSLSQAYTEAFF
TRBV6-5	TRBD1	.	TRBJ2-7	TGTGCCAGCAGTTACGACAGGGACTCCTACGAGCAGTACTTC	CASSYDRDSYEQYF
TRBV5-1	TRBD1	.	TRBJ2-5	TGCGCCAGCAGCCTAACAGGGGCCGGGGAGACCCAGTACTTC	CASSLTGAGETQYF